This T cell receptor beta chain derives from a study of T cell repertoires in cytomegalovirus infection (dated by TCRdb to the late 2010s). Background for the entire study: The peptide stimulations were aimed at well-studied HLA-B-restricted epitopes as well as recently identified HLA-C-restricted CMV epitopes, whose presentation resists viral immunomodulation. Because public TCR beta signatures pointed to carriage of CMV infection together with the matching HLA type, the HLA type of each donor mattered for the analysis. What the authors observed across the whole study: In both this cohort and an independent roughly 350-donor cohort, the cumulative frequency of public TCR beta family members distinguished carriers of CMV infection plus the relevant HLA type. The ex vivo response was dominated by HLA-C-restricted CMV-specific TCR beta clonotypes, which also provided the single most frequent clonotype in two of eight donors.

TCRdb shows the sequencer as Illumina HiSeq 1500. The raw public data were reprocessed by TCRdb itself: fastp quality trimming at Q25, MiXCR clonotype calling, in-frame beta chains only. Merged by CDR3 protein, the rows form single entries marked with the most common genes and DNA. The sample yields around 540,000 distinct CDR3 sequences; about 33% were counted once. 15% to 20% of the sample is held by the ten biggest clonotypes. Details on this clonotype: The antigen it binds to is not known. No base qualities exist here, and no much larger clone lies one base off it.

Interpreted using the paper, the treatment or condition label stands for: in vitro stimulation with specific CMV peptide epitopes to enrich CMV-specific T cells. The receptor's source is a human donor in good health (CMV status not recorded). Some clones in this sample may be carry-over from other donors' samples. This sample comprised cultured PBMCs, obtained from culture after CMV antigen stimulation.

The nucleotide sequence is TGTGCCAGCAGCTTAGCCCCTGGCGGGACAAACTCCTACGAGCAGTACTTC. Translated, it reads CASSLAPGGTNSYEQYF. The chain was built from TRBV7-6 and TRBJ2-7, with the D call perhaps TRBD1 or TRBD2, each one matching 6 bases. Based on the germline V gene, the CDR1 and CDR2 sequences are SGHVS and FNYEAQ. Including the terminal cysteine and phenylalanine, the CDR3 comprises 17 residues. The CDR3 DNA has 51 bases and is translated from base 1. The V and J ends are trimmed by 0 bases and 0 bases, leaving 15 bases between them. Joined to the reference TRBV7-6 and TRBJ2-7 proteins, this CDR3 gives the full variable domain: GAGVSQSPRYKVTKRGQDVALRCDPISGHVSLYWYRQALGQGPEFLTYFNYEAQQDKSGLPNDRFSAERPEGSISTLTIQRTEQRDSAMYRCASSLAPGGTNSYEQYFGPGTRLTVT.